This entry features one T cell receptor beta chain sequence. The antigen is unknown. Every subset had its genomic DNA shared out evenly among several immunoSEQ plates. As processed by the authors: Filtering was not the same, since immunoSEQ gave junction-only sequences without quality scores. Clones were read by immunoSEQ multiplex PCR, and TCRdb kept only the in-frame ones, dropping some. Clone size and the V and J calls come from that table; the DNA yielded D and trimming. The data contain about 510,000 clones, roughly 85% of them singletons. This sample was taken from a study of shared clonotypes between healthy human individuals. Broader study findings: Sampling involved blood alone; tissue repertoires likely differ.

The sequence was collected from a woman between 35 and 50 years old in good health. Some clones in this sample may be carry-over from other donors' samples. The sequenced sample consisted of PBMCs.

CDR3 loop: CASALDRANSPLHF. The CDR3 DNA reads as TGTGCCTCTGCGCTGGACAGGGCTAATTCACCCCTCCACTTT. The V and J genes are TRBV30 and TRBJ1-6, with 8 bases that match TRBD1. Trimming at V came to 7 bases and at J to 6 bases, leaving 8 bases not matched to a gene. This CDR3 is built from 14 residues. Germline loops: CDR1 GTSNPN, CDR2 SVGIG (reference sequence).